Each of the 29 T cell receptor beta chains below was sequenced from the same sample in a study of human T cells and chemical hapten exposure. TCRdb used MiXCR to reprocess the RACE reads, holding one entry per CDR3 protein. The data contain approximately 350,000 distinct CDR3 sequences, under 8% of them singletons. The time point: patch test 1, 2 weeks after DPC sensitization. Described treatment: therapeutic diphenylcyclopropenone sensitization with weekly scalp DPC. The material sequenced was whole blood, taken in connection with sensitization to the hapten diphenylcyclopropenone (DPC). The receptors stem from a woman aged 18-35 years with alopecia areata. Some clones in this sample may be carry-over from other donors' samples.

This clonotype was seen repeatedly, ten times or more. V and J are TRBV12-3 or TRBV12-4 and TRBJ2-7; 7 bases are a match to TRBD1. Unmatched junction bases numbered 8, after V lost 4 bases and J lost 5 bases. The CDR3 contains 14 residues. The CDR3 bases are TGTGCCAGCAGTTCTAACAGGGGTATCGACGAGCAGTACTTC. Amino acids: CASSSNRGIDEQYF.

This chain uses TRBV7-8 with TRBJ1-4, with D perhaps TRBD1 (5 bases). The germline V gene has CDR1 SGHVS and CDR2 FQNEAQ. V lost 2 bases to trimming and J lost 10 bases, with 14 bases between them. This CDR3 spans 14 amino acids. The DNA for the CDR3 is TGTGCCAGCAGCTTAACACGGGACGGGGCAAAACTGTTTTTT. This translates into CASSLTRDGAKLFF.

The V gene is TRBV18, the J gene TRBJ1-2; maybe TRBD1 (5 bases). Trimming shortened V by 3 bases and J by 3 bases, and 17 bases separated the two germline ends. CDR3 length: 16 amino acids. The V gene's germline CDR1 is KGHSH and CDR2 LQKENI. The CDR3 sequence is CASSPNSVGGDYGYTF. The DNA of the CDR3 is TGTGCCAGCTCACCGAACTCCGTGGGGGGAGACTATGGCTACACCTTC.

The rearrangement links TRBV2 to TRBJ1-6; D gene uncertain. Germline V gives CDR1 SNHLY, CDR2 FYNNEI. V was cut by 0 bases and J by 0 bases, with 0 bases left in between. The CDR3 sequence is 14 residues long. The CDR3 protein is CASSEASYNSPLHF. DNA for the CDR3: TGTGCCAGCAGTGAAGCCTCCTATAATTCACCCCTCCACTTT.

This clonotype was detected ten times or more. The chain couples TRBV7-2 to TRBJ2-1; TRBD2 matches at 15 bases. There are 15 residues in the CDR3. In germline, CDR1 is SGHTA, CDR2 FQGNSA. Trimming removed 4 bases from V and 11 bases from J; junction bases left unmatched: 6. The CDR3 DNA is TGTGCCAGCAGCTACGGGACTAGCGGGGGGCCTCAGCAGTTCTTC. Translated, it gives CASSYGTSGGPQQFF.

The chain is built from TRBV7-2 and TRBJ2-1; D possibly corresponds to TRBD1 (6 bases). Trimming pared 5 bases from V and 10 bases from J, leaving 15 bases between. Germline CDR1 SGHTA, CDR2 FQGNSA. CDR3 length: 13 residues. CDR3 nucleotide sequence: TGTGCCAGCAGCCTAATTACAGGGTACGAGCAGTTCTTC. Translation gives CASSLITGYEQFF.

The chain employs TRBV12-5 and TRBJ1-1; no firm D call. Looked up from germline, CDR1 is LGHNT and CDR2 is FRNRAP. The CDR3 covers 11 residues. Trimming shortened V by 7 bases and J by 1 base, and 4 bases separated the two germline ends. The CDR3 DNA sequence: TGTGCTAGTGCCCAGAACACTGAAGCTTTCTTT. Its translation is CASAQNTEAFF.

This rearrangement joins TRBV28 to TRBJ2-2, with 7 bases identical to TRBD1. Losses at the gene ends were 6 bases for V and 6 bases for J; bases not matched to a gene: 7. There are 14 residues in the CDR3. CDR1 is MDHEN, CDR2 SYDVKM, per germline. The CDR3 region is CASSITGVPGELFF. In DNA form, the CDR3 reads TGTGCCAGCAGCATCACAGGGGTTCCCGGGGAGCTGTTTTTT.

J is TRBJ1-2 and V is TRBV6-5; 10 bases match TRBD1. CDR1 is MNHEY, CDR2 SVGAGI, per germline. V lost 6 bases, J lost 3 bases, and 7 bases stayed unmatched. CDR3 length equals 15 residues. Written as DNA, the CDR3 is TGTGCCAGCAGCCGGGACAGGGGTCCGTACTATGGCTACACCTTC. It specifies CASSRDRGPYYGYTF.

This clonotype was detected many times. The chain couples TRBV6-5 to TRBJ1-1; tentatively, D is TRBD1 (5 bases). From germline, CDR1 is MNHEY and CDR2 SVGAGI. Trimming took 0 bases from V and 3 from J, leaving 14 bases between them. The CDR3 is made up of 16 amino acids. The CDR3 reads CASSYSSSGGDTEAFF. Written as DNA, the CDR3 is TGTGCCAGCAGTTACTCGAGTTCCGGGGGGGACACTGAAGCTTTCTTT.

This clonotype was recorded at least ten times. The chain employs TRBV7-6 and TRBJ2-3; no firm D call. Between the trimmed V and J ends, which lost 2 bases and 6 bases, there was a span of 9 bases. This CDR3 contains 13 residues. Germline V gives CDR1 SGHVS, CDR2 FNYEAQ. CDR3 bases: TGTGCCAGCAGCTTATCCGACGGGGATACGCAGTATTTT. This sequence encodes CASSLSDGDTQYF.

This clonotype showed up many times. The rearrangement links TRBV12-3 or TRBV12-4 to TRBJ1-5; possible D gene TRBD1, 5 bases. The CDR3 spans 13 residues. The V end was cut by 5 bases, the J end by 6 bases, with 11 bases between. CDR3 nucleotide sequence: TGTGCCAGCAGTCCCCGCGGGGGTCAGCCCCAGCATTTT. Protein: CASSPRGGQPQHF.

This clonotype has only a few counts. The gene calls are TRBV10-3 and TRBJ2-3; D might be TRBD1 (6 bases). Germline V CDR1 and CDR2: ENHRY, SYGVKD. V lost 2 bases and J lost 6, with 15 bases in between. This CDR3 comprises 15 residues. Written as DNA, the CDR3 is TGTGCCATCAGTGAGACATTAACAGGGATCGATACGCAGTATTTT. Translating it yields CAISETLTGIDTQYF.

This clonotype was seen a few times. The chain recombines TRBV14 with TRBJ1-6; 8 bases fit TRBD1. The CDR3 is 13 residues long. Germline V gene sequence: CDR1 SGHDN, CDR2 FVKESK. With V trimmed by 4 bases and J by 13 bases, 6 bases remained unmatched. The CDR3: CASSPGGAKPLHF. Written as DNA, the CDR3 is TGTGCCAGCAGCCCAGGGGGCGCGAAGCCCCTCCACTTT. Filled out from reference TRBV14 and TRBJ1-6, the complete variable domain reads EAGVTQFPSHSVIEKGQTVTLRCDPISGHDNLYWYRRVMGKEIKFLLHFVKESKQDESGMPNNRFLAERTGGTYSTLKVQPAELEDSGVYFCASSPGGAKPLHFGNGTRLTVT.

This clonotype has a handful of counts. The CDR3 coding sequence is TGTGCCAGCAGCCGGACAGGGGAAGGTGAAAAACTGTTTTTT. It specifies CASSRTGEGEKLFF. The chain has TRBV7-9 and TRBJ1-4, with 9 positions matching TRBD1. The germline CDR1 and CDR2 sequences are SEHNR and FQNEAQ (reference sequence). CDR3 length: 14 residues. V dropped 5 bases and J dropped 7; count of bases not matched to a gene: 5.

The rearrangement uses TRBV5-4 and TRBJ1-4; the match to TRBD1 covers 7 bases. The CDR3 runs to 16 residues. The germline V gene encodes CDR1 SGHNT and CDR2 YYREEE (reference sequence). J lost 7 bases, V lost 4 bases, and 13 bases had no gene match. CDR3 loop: CASSTTMGQSGEKLFF. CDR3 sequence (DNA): TGTGCCAGCAGCACCACCATGGGACAGTCGGGTGAAAAACTGTTTTTT.

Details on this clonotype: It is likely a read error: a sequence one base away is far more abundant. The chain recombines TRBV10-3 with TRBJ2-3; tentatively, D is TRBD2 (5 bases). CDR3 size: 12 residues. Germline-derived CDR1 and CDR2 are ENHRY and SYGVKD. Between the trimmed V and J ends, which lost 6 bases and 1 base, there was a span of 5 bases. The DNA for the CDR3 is TGTGCCATCAGCGGGGGCACAGATACGCAGTATTTT. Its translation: CAISGGTDTQYF.

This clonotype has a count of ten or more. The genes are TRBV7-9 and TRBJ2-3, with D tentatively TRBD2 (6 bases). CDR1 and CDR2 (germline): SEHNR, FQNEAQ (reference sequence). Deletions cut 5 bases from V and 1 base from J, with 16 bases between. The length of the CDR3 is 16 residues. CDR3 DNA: TGTGCCAGCAGCCCCGACGGGGGAAGGGGCACAGATACGCAGTATTTT. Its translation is CASSPDGGRGTDTQYF.

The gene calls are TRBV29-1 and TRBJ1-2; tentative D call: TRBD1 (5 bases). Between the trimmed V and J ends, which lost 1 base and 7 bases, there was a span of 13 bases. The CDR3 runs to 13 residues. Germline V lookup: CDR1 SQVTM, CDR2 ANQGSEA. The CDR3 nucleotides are TGCAGCGTTGAAGGGGCAGGGTCCTTTGGCTACACCTTC. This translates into CSVEGAGSFGYTF.

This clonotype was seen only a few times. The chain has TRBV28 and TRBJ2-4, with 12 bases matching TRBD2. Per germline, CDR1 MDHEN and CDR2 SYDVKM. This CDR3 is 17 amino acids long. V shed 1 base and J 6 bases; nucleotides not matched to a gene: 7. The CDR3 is CASSLSLAGGYANIQYF. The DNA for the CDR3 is TGTGCCAGCAGTTTATCACTAGCGGGGGGTTACGCAAACATTCAGTACTTC.

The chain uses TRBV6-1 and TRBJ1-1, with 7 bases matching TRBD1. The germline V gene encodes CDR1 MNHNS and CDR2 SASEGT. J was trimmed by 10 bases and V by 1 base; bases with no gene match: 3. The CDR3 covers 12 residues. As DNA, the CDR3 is TGTGCCAGCAGTGAAGTCGACAGGGCAGCTTTCTTT. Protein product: CASSEVDRAAFF.

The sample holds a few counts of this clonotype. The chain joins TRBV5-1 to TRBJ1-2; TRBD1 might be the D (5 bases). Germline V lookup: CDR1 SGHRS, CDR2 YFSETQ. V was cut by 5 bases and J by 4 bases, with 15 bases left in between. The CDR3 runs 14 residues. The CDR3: CASSPDSPAYGYTF. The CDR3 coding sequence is TGCGCCAGCAGTCCTGACAGTCCCGCCTATGGCTACACCTTC.

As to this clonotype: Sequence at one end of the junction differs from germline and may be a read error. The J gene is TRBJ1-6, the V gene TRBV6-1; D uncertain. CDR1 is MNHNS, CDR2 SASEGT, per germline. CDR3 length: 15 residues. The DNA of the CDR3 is TGTACCAGCAGTGAAACGGGGAGAATGGTGGTGGTCCTCCACTTT. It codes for CTSSETGRMVVVLHF.

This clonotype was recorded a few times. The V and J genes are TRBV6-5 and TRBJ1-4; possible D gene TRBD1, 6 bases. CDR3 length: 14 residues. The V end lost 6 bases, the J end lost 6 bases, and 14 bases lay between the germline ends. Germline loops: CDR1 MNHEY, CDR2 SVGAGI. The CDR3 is CASSMNRDYEKLFF. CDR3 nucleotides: TGTGCCAGCAGCATGAACAGGGACTATGAAAAACTGTTTTTT.

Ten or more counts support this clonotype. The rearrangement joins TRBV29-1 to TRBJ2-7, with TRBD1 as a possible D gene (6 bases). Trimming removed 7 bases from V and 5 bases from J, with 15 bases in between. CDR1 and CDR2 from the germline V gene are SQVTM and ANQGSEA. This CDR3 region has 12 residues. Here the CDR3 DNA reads TGCAGCGCAGCACAGGGAGAAGACGAGCAGTACTTC. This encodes CSAAQGEDEQYF.

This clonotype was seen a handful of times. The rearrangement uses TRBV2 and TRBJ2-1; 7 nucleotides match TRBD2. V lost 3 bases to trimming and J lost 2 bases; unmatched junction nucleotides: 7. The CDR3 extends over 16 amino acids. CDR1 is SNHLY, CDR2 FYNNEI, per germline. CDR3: CASSDRGDLTYNEQFF. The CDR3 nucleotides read TGTGCCAGCAGTGATCGGGGGGACCTAACCTACAATGAGCAGTTCTTC.

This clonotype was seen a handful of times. CDR3 bases: TGTGCCACCCAGCTTAGTGGTATAGCGGGGACCACAGATACGCAGTATTTT. It encodes CATQLSGIAGTTDTQYF. The rearrangement uses TRBV13 and TRBJ2-3; 8 bases fit TRBD2. V lost 10 bases to trimming and J lost 2 bases; unmatched junction nucleotides: 17. Germline V gives CDR1 PRHDT, CDR2 FYEKMQ (reference sequence). The length of the CDR3 is 17 residues.

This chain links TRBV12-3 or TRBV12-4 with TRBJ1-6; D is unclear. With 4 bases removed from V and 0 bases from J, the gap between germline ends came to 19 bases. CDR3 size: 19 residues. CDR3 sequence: CASSSSGSSFSSYNSPLHF. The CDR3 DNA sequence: TGTGCCAGCAGTTCATCCGGGTCCTCGTTCAGCTCCTATAATTCACCCCTCCACTTT.

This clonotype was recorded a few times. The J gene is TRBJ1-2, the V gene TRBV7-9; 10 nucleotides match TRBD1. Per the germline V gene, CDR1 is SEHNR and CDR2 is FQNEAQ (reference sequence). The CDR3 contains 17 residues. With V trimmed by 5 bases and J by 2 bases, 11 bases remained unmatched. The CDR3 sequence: CASSPSRDRGGNYGYTF. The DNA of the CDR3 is TGTGCCAGCAGCCCGTCCCGGGACAGGGGAGGGAACTATGGCTACACCTTC.